This T cell receptor (beta chain) was identified during a study of blood T cell repertoires in COVID-19. Assay: immunoSEQ multiplex PCR; the TCRdb copy retains only in-frame clones and omits some. This repertoire shows 150,000 or so clones, about 85% found once; its top ten account for 0.55% to 0.75%. The ends lost 0 bases at V and 2 bases at J; junction bases unmatched: 2. Germline CDR1 LGHNA, CDR2 YSLEER. The CDR3 runs to 15 residues. The sequencing sample was made of peripheral blood. This TCR was sampled from a man aged 60 to 69 with COVID-19, enrolled during active disease. V and J are TRBV4-3 and TRBJ2-7; 9 bases are shared with TRBD2. CDR3 nucleotide sequence: TGCGCCAGCAGCCAAGAGACTAGCGGCCCCTACGAGCAGTACTTC. Protein product: CASSQETSGPYEQYF.